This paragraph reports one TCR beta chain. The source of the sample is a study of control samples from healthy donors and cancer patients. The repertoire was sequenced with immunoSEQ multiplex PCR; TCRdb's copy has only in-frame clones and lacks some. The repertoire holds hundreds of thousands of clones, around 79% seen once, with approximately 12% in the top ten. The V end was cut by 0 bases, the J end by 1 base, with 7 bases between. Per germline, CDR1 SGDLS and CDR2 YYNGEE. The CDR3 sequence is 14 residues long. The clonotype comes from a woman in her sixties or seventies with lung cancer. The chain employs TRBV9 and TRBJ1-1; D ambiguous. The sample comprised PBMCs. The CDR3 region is CASSVEGQNTEAFF. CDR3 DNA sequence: TGTGCCAGCAGCGTAGAGGGCCAGAACACTGAAGCTTTCTTT.